The entry below gives a single TCR beta chain sequence along with its context. Trimming shortened V by 4 bases and J by 1 base, and 14 bases separated the two germline ends. Germline V gene data show CDR1 as SGHRS and CDR2 as YFSETQ. The CDR3 is 15 amino acids. The record originates from a study of control samples from healthy donors and cancer patients. TCRdb's copy holds only in-frame clones and misses some; the assay was immunoSEQ multiplex PCR. The sample contains approximately 100,000 clones, roughly nine tenths of which appear only once. The source is a human donor in good health. The donor label of this sample is uncertain. Material: blood. V gene TRBV5-1 combines with J gene TRBJ1-1; the D gene is possibly TRBD1 (5 bases). Written as DNA, the CDR3 is TGCGCCAGCAGCATAGGGGACCGAGAGAACACTGAAGCTTTCTTT. Translation gives CASSIGDRENTEAFF.